This is a list of T cell receptor beta chains from one sample in a study of CD8+ T cells in alopecia areata. TCRdb's table, derived via immunoSEQ multiplex PCR, lists solely in-frame clones and lacks some. The repertoire holds around 290,000 clones, with nearly 60% as singletons. The sequencing here drew on CD4+ T cells sorted from blood, taken at week 24, from a patient treated with tofacitinib. These receptors were taken from a human donor with alopecia areata. CDR3s include the opening cysteine and the closing phenylalanine or tryptophan. The D gene is left open where the match is weak. The size entry is marked missing in some rows and otherwise reads once, few, many or a size class.

clone_size | v_call | d_call | cdr3_aa
- | TRBV2 | - | CASSEDRNTIYF
- | TRBV27 | - | CASSLNPPLGRYTF
- | TRBV2 | - | CASSTPGETQYF
- | TRBV7-9 | TRBD1 | CASSPRRTGGVGLFF
- | TRBV30 | - | CAWSGYTQTIQYF
few | TRBV5-6 | - | CASSLNRRAGELFF
few | TRBV7-9 | - | CASTWTGTNYGYTF
few | TRBV29-1 | - | CSADSFKAGELFF
- | TRBV13 | - | CASSLVGFEQGLQGYTF
- | TRBV7-2 | - | CASSASFPAETQYF